This TCR beta chain derives from a study of cytomegalovirus exposure and HLA in healthy donors. Overall study results and limits: Looking again later, the authors saw that most CMV-associated TCR beta chains seemed HLA-restricted. The authors assumed roughly uniform sequencing depth across donors for presence/absence analyses.

Primers: 60 Vbeta forward and 13 Jbeta reverse. TCRdb's copy holds only in-frame clones and misses some; the assay was immunoSEQ multiplex PCR. The profile shows around 170,000 clones, roughly 79% of them singletons. Note on this clone: Its antigen is as yet unknown.

V lost 1 base, J lost 4 bases, and 10 bases lay in between. The CDR3 is made up of 14 amino acids. The germline V gene has CDR1 SEHNR and CDR2 FQNEAQ (reference sequence). The chain employs TRBV7-9 and TRBJ1-1; D is uncertain. The source material was PBMCs. This clonotype was obtained from a woman aged 45-65 years in good health and CMV-seropositive. The CDR3 DNA reads TGTGCCAGCAGCTTAGGTCAGGAGGGCACTGAAGCTTTCTTT. It yields the protein CASSLGQEGTEAFF.